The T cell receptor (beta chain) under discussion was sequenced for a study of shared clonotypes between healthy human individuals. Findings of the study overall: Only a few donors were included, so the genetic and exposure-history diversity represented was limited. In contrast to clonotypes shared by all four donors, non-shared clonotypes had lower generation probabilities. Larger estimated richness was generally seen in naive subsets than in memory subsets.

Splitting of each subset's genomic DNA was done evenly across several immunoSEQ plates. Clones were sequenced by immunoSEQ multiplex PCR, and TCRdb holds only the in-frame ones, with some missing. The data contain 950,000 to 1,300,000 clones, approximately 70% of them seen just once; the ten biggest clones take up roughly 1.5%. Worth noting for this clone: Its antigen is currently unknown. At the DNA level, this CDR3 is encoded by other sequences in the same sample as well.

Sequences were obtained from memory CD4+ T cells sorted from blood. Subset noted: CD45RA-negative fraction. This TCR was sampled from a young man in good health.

Written as DNA, the CDR3 is TGTGCCAGTAGTATAGGGGCAGGAAGCACAGATACGCAGTATTTT. This translates into CASSIGAGSTDTQYF. The rearrangement joins TRBV19 to TRBJ2-3, with no clear D. CDR3 length equals 15 residues. Germline assignment: CDR1 LNHDA and CDR2 SQIVND (reference sequence). Trimming removed 1 base from V and 0 bases from J, with 8 bases in between.